The 2 T cell receptor beta chains in this list originate from one sample, sequenced in a study of T cell repertoires in cytomegalovirus infection. TCRdb re-derived calls from the reads in MiXCR, one entry per CDR3 protein. The table lists 310,000 or so distinct CDR3 sequences, around a quarter of them singletons. These receptors' targets are unknown. Sequences were derived from cultured PBMCs, sampled from culture after CMV antigen stimulation. The source is a human donor in good health (CMV status not recorded). Some clones in this sample may be carry-over from other donors' samples.

A few counts support this clonotype. This chain joins TRBV6-2 or TRBV6-3 and TRBJ1-1, with D hard to call. Germline-derived CDR1 and CDR2 are MNHEY and SVGEGT. CDR3 length equals 13 residues. V was pared by 5 bases and J by 1 base, with 8 bases between. The CDR3 nucleotides read TGTGCCAGCAGTCAAATACCGAACACTGAAGCTTTCTTT. This translates into CASSQIPNTEAFF.

V usage is TRBV20-1 and J usage is TRBJ1-1, with TRBD1 matching over 8 bases. The CDR3 runs to 14 residues. V dropped 6 bases and J dropped 1; count of bases not matched to a gene: 7. Germline V gene sequence: CDR1 DFQATT, CDR2 SNEGSKA (reference sequence). The CDR3 nucleotides read TGCAGTGCCATTCAGGGGGCAAGGAACACTGAAGCTTTCTTT. It translates to CSAIQGARNTEAFF.